The clone carrying this T cell receptor (beta chain) was seen a handful of times. The antigen is undetermined. The data originate from a study of response to subunit inactivated influenza vaccine. Findings and limits, study-wide: The study's authors posited that every seasonal influenza vaccination enlists few new T cells.

The CDR3 is 16 amino acids. V was pared by 5 bases and J by 4 bases, with 11 bases of the junction left unmatched. Via MiXCR, TCRdb re-called the RT-PCR reads, giving one row per CDR3 protein. Of about 650,000 distinct CDR3 sequences listed, approximately 14% are singletons. The TCR sequence derives from a man aged 50 or older who received an inactivated influenza vaccine. The sample consisted of PBMCs from blood, taken roughly 2 weeks before vaccination. J is TRBJ2-3 and V is TRBV12-3 or TRBV12-4; 8 bases are a match to TRBD2. CDR3 DNA: TGTGCCAGCAGTCCCCACCCCAGCGGGAGTGCAGATACGCAGTATTTT. It translates to CASSPHPSGSADTQYF.